A selection of T cell receptor beta chains follows, all from one sample in a study of blood T cell repertoires in COVID-19. Profiling relied on immunoSEQ multiplex PCR, and the TCRdb table lists in-frame clones only, not all of them. The data contain about 240,000 clones, around 86% of them singletons. The material sequenced was peripheral blood. The receptor source for this set is a woman between 55 and 75 years old with active or convalescent COVID-19. Both conserved end residues are part of each CDR3. D genes are given only for firm matches. Only part of the rows carry a size: once, few, many, or a class if the clone is expanded.

D: TRBD1; J: TRBJ1-6; V: TRBV18; size: -; CDR3: CASSPRQGNSPLHF; DNA: TGTGCCAGCTCACCCCGACAGGGGAATTCACCCCTCCACTTT
D: TRBD1; J: TRBJ1-2; V: TRBV19; size: -; CDR3: CASSIPGTGYYTF; DNA: TGTGCCAGTAGTATACCCGGGACAGGTTACTACACCTTC
D: -; J: TRBJ2-7; V: TRBV11-1; size: -; CDR3: CASSLGGGLSYEQYF; DNA: TGTGCCAGCAGCTTAGGGGGAGGTCTTTCCTACGAGCAGTACTTC
D: -; J: TRBJ2-1; V: TRBV10-2; size: -; CDR3: CASSESAFYNEQFF; DNA: TGCGCCAGCAGTGAGTCAGCATTCTACAATGAGCAGTTCTTC
D: TRBD1; J: TRBJ1-6; V: TRBV7-6; size: few; CDR3: CASSRRTGDNSPLHF; DNA: TGTGCCAGCAGCCGACGGACAGGGGACAATTCACCCCTCCACTTT
D: -; J: TRBJ2-4; V: TRBV11-2; size: once; CDR3: CASSYTGGSKNIQYF; DNA: TGTGCCAGCAGCTACACGGGGGGCTCCAAAAACATTCAGTACTTC
D: TRBD1; J: TRBJ1-2; V: TRBV3-1/TRBV3-2; size: -; CDR3: CASSQEGRQGAYGYTF; DNA: TGTGCCAGCAGCCAAGAAGGGCGACAGGGGGCGTATGGCTACACCTTC
D: TRBD1; J: TRBJ1-1; V: TRBV5-6; size: -; CDR3: CASSSDRVEAFF; DNA: TGTGCCAGCAGCTCGGACAGGGTTGAAGCTTTCTTT
D: -; J: TRBJ1-1; V: TRBV5-1; size: -; CDR3: CASSPDRLNTEAFF; DNA: TGCGCCAGCAGCCCCGACAGACTGAACACTGAAGCTTTCTTT
D: TRBD1; J: TRBJ1-2; V: TRBV9; size: -; CDR3: CASSVGTGGTYGYTF; DNA: TGTGCCAGCAGCGTGGGGACAGGGGGGACCTATGGCTACACCTTC
D: -; J: TRBJ2-7; V: TRBV7-2; size: -; CDR3: CASSLVGGFSPYEQYF; DNA: TGTGCCAGCAGCTTAGTAGGGGGATTCTCCCCTTACGAGCAGTACTTC
D: TRBD2; J: TRBJ2-3; V: TRBV9; size: -; CDR3: CASSPGGASTDTQYF; DNA: TGTGCCAGCAGCCCCGGGGGGGCAAGCACAGATACGCAGTATTTT
D: TRBD2; J: TRBJ2-5; V: TRBV29-1; size: -; CDR3: CSVEAPSGDVWGIQETQYF; DNA: TGCAGCGTTGAAGCTCCTAGCGGGGACGTTTGGGGAATCCAAGAGACCCAGTACTTC
D: -; J: TRBJ1-1; V: TRBV5-1; size: -; CDR3: CASSLSTVNTEAFF; DNA: TGCGCCAGCAGCTTGAGTACAGTGAACACTGAAGCTTTCTTT
D: -; J: TRBJ2-7; V: TRBV12-3/TRBV12-4; size: -; CDR3: CASSSTYEQYF; DNA: TGTGCCAGCAGTTCCACCTACGAGCAGTACTTC
D: -; J: TRBJ1-5; V: TRBV11-2; size: -; CDR3: CASSLDQVGVGQPQHF; DNA: TGTGCCAGCAGCTTAGATCAGGTGGGAGTTGGTCAGCCCCAGCATTTT
D: -; J: TRBJ1-6; V: TRBV5-4; size: once; CDR3: CASSPLGGGAYNSPLHF; DNA: TGTGCCAGCAGTCCCCTCGGGGGGGGCGCCTATAATTCACCCCTCCACTTT
D: -; J: TRBJ1-1; V: TRBV5-1; size: -; CDR3: CASSLGQEDTEAFF; DNA: TGCGCCAGCAGCTTGGGGCAGGAGGACACTGAAGCTTTCTTT
D: -; J: TRBJ1-2; V: TRBV11-2; size: -; CDR3: CASSSMYSDYGYTF; DNA: TGTGCCAGCAGCTCCATGTACAGTGACTATGGCTACACCTTC
D: -; J: TRBJ1-3; V: TRBV6-5; size: -; CDR3: CASISSGNTIYF; DNA: TGTGCCAGCATCAGCTCTGGAAACACCATATATTTT
D: -; J: TRBJ2-1; V: TRBV7-9; size: -; CDR3: CASSPPEGSSRYNEQFF; DNA: TGTGCCAGCAGCCCACCGGAGGGCAGCTCTCGCTACAATGAGCAGTTCTTC
D: TRBD1; J: TRBJ2-7; V: TRBV5-6; size: -; CDR3: CASSREGGPYEQYF; DNA: TGTGCCAGCAGTCGGGAAGGGGGCCCCTACGAGCAGTACTTC
D: -; J: TRBJ1-2; V: TRBV21-1; size: -; CDR3: CASSIPPRETNYGYTF; DNA: TGTGCCAGCAGCATTCCGCCCAGGGAAACTAACTATGGCTACACCTTC
D: TRBD2; J: TRBJ2-3; V: TRBV7-3; size: -; CDR3: CASSLTASGGAPDTQYF; DNA: TGTGCCAGCAGCTTAACTGCTAGCGGGGGGGCCCCAGATACGCAGTATTTT
D: -; J: TRBJ1-2; V: TRBV19; size: -; CDR3: CASSDPRGDDYGYTF; DNA: TGTGCCAGTAGCGACCCGCGGGGGGACGACTATGGCTACACCTTC
D: TRBD2; J: TRBJ2-1; V: TRBV7-3; size: -; CDR3: CASSLTPAAGGYNEQFF; DNA: TGTGCCAGCAGCTTAACGCCCGCCGCGGGGGGGTACAATGAGCAGTTCTTC
D: TRBD1; J: TRBJ2-7; V: TRBV11-2; size: once; CDR3: CASSLVGTGPYEQYF; DNA: TGTGCCAGCAGCTTAGTAGGGACAGGGCCCTACGAGCAGTACTTC
D: TRBD2; J: TRBJ2-3; V: TRBV6-5; size: -; CDR3: CASSYSGGGGTDTQYF; DNA: TGTGCCAGCAGTTACTCTGGGGGGGGAGGCACAGATACGCAGTATTTT
D: TRBD2; J: TRBJ2-3; V: TRBV30; size: -; CDR3: CAWSMIAGGPTDTQYF; DNA: TGTGCCTGGAGCATGATAGCGGGGGGTCCCACAGATACGCAGTATTTT
D: TRBD1; J: TRBJ2-3; V: TRBV6-2/TRBV6-3; size: -; CDR3: CASSYQDRYTDTQYF; DNA: TGTGCCAGCAGTTATCAGGACAGGTACACAGATACGCAGTATTTT
D: -; J: TRBJ1-6; V: TRBV30; size: -; CDR3: CAWSVDKKNSPLHF; DNA: TGTGCCTGGAGTGTGGACAAAAAAAATTCACCCCTCCACTTT
D: TRBD1; J: TRBJ2-4; V: TRBV3-1/TRBV3-2; size: -; CDR3: CASSQVSPGTGTVTKNIQYF; DNA: TGTGCCAGCAGCCAAGTCTCCCCCGGGACAGGTACGGTCACCAAAAACATTCAGTACTTC
D: -; J: TRBJ2-3; V: TRBV10-1; size: -; CDR3: CASQAARGDTQYF; DNA: TGCGCCAGCCAGGCGGCCCGGGGAGATACGCAGTATTTT
D: TRBD1; J: TRBJ2-1; V: TRBV5-1; size: -; CDR3: CASSLGDSNSYNEQFF; DNA: TGCGCCAGCAGCTTGGGGGACAGCAACTCCTACAATGAGCAGTTCTTC
D: TRBD2; J: TRBJ2-1; V: TRBV3-1/TRBV3-2; size: -; CDR3: CASSQGGLAVTYNEQFF; DNA: TGTGCCAGCAGCCAAGGTGGACTAGCGGTAACCTACAATGAGCAGTTCTTC
D: TRBD1; J: TRBJ2-2; V: TRBV5-6; size: few; CDR3: CASSPGQTRELFF; DNA: TGTGCCAGCAGCCCGGGACAGACCAGGGAGCTGTTTTTT
D: -; J: TRBJ1-1; V: TRBV5-1; size: -; CDR3: CATKAGDGANTEAFF; DNA: TGCGCCACCAAGGCGGGGGATGGGGCGAACACTGAAGCTTTCTTT
D: -; J: TRBJ1-2; V: TRBV6-2/TRBV6-3; size: few; CDR3: CASSPRTASTNGFYGYTF; DNA: TGTGCCAGCAGTCCACGGACAGCTTCGACCAACGGCTTCTATGGCTACACCTTC
D: TRBD1; J: TRBJ1-1; V: TRBV30; size: -; CDR3: CAWRSSGQSRAFF; DNA: TGTGCCTGGAGGAGTTCGGGACAGTCCCGAGCTTTCTTT
D: -; J: TRBJ2-2; V: TRBV11-1; size: -; CDR3: CASSLQVPRDGELFF; DNA: TGTGCCAGCAGCTTACAGGTCCCGAGGGACGGGGAGCTGTTTTTT
D: -; J: TRBJ2-7; V: TRBV11-2; size: -; CDR3: CASSPGVVEQYF; DNA: TGTGCCAGCAGCCCGGGGGTGGTCGAGCAGTACTTC
D: -; J: TRBJ1-2; V: TRBV10-2; size: -; CDR3: CASSESVGDPGRYGYTF; DNA: TGCGCCAGCAGTGAGTCGGTAGGGGACCCCGGGAGGTATGGCTACACCTTC